This TCR beta chain came from a study of blood T cell repertoires in COVID-19. Study details: COVID-19 samples, acute and convalescent, were from the United States, Italy and Spain. T cells, B-cell-depleted T cells, or PBMCs provided the cDNA or gDNA that served as material.

Methods used by the authors: Using reference gene primer amplification, nucleated cell counts were estimated. Sequencing used immunoSEQ multiplex PCR; TCRdb keeps in-frame clones, though not all of them. That table is the source of V, J and clone size, and D and trimming were worked out from the DNA. The sample yields under 250,000 clones, 65% to 90% seen once. Patients at the Seattle site were enrolled during active infection and followed longitudinally. This CDR3 contains 12 residues. V dropped 5 bases and J dropped 12 bases, with 14 bases sitting between them. The germline CDR1 and CDR2 sequences are SEHNR and FQNEAQ (reference sequence).

This sequence joins TRBV7-9 and TRBJ2-1; possibly TRBD1 for D (5 bases). The clonotype comes from a man aged 45-65 years with COVID-19, enrolled during active disease. Material for sequencing was peripheral blood. The CDR3 DNA sequence: TGTGCCAGCAGCAAGAAGGACAAGGGGCAGTTCTTC. Translated: CASSKKDKGQFF.